These T cell receptor beta chains were read from a single sample in a study of blood T cell repertoires in COVID-19. Clones were sequenced by immunoSEQ multiplex PCR, and TCRdb holds only the in-frame ones, with some missing. The profile shows 130,000 to 150,000 clones, 79% of them singletons. The specimen sequenced was peripheral blood. The receptors were sampled from a man aged 50 to 60 with active or convalescent COVID-19. Both conserved end residues are part of each CDR3. The D gene is left open where the match is weak. Clone size is given for some rows only: seen once, a few or many times, or a class if the clone is expanded.

clone size	V gene	J gene	D gene	CDR3 DNA	CDR3 protein
NA	TRBV12-3/TRBV12-4	TRBJ1-2	TRBD1	TGTGCCAGCAGTTTAAACAGGGGGGCTGGCTACACCTTC	CASSLNRGAGYTF
few	TRBV28	TRBJ1-2	NA	TGTGCCAGCAGTTTCCCCCTGGCCTTTGGCTACACCTTC	CASSFPLAFGYTF
once	TRBV19	TRBJ1-4	NA	TGTGCCAGTAGTATAGGCAGGCCCTACGGAAATGAAAAACTGTTTTTT	CASSIGRPYGNEKLFF
NA	TRBV9	TRBJ2-1	NA	TGTGCCAGCAGCCCCCGGGGTAGCGTGGGAAATGAGCAGTTCTTC	CASSPRGSVGNEQFF
NA	TRBV3-1/TRBV3-2	TRBJ2-7	TRBD2	TGTGCCAGCAGCCAAGCAAGCGGGAGGGGCCCCTCCTACGAGCAGTACTTC	CASSQASGRGPSYEQYF
NA	TRBV11-2	TRBJ1-3	NA	TGTGCCAGCAGCCACCAGGGACTGAGCTCTGGAAACACCATATATTTT	CASSHQGLSSGNTIYF
NA	TRBV28	TRBJ1-1	NA	TGTGCCAGCAGTTTCAGAAGCATGGACACATTGGGTTCGAGGAACACTGAAGCTTTCTTT	CASSFRSMDTLGSRNTEAFF
NA	TRBV7-9	TRBJ2-7	NA	TGTGCCAGCAGCTTTCCTGGACAAGACTACGAGCAGTACTTC	CASSFPGQDYEQYF
NA	TRBV19	TRBJ2-1	TRBD2	TGTGCCAGTAGTATAGATAGCGCGGGAGGCGCTAATGAGCAGTTCTTC	CASSIDSAGGANEQFF
NA	TRBV27	TRBJ1-1	NA	TGTGCCAGCAGTTTAGGGGGGGACACTGAAGCTTTCTTT	CASSLGGDTEAFF
once	TRBV6-5	TRBJ1-2	TRBD1	TGTGCCAGCAGTTCCGAGGACAGGATCTATGGCTACACCTTC	CASSSEDRIYGYTF
NA	TRBV19	TRBJ2-3	TRBD2	TGTGCCAGTAGTATGGGACTAGCGGGAGATTTCGGGCACACAGATACGCAGTATTTT	CASSMGLAGDFGHTDTQYF
NA	TRBV6-5	TRBJ2-1	TRBD2	TGTGCCAGCAGGCCGGGACTAGCGGTCTACAATGAGCAGTTCTTC	CASRPGLAVYNEQFF
NA	TRBV9	TRBJ1-6	NA	TGTGCCAGCAGCTTCCGACACAATAATTCACCCCTCCACTTT	CASSFRHNNSPLHF
NA	TRBV7-2	TRBJ1-5	NA	TGTGCCAGCAGCCCGGACAGTCGCAATCAGCCCCAGCATTTT	CASSPDSRNQPQHF
NA	TRBV19	TRBJ2-2	NA	TGTGCCAGTAGTATGGGCGGGGACACCGGGGAGCTGTTTTTT	CASSMGGDTGELFF
NA	TRBV9	TRBJ2-7	TRBD2	TGTGCCAGCAGCGTTACGGGACTAGGACCTTACGAGCAGTACTTC	CASSVTGLGPYEQYF
NA	TRBV6-5	TRBJ1-6	NA	TGTGCCACCGGGTCCATCTCCTATAATTCACCCCTCCACTTT	CATGSISYNSPLHF
NA	TRBV30	TRBJ1-2	NA	TGTGCCTGGAGTGTAAATTTAGGAGTCGGAGGCTACACCTTC	CAWSVNLGVGGYTF
NA	TRBV5-1	TRBJ2-6	NA	TGCGCCAGCAGCTTCCAACCAGGGGTCGGTGGGGCCAACGTCCTGACTTTC	CASSFQPGVGGANVLTF
NA	TRBV19	TRBJ2-1	TRBD1	TGTGCCAGTAGCCTTTCTCGACAGGGCAAGCAGTTCTTC	CASSLSRQGKQFF
NA	TRBV30	TRBJ2-1	TRBD2	TGTGCCTGGAGCGGTTTAGCGGGATCGTACAATGAGCAGTTCTTC	CAWSGLAGSYNEQFF
NA	TRBV10-3	TRBJ2-1	TRBD2	TGTGCCATCACGGCGGGAGGTGCCTACAATGAGCAGTTCTTC	CAITAGGAYNEQFF
NA	TRBV27	TRBJ1-6	TRBD1	TGTGCCAGCAGCCCAGGGGACAGGAATTCACCCCTCCACTTT	CASSPGDRNSPLHF
NA	TRBV19	TRBJ1-5	NA	TGTGCCAGTAGTATACAGTATCAGCCCCAGCATTTT	CASSIQYQPQHF
NA	TRBV12-3/TRBV12-4	TRBJ2-7	NA	TGTGCCAGCAGCCCACAGGGAGCCGAGCAGTACTTC	CASSPQGAEQYF
NA	TRBV30	TRBJ2-7	NA	TGTGCCTGGAGTGCTAGCCGCGCGGACAGTAGCTCCTACGAGCAGTACTTC	CAWSASRADSSSYEQYF
once	TRBV28	TRBJ1-2	TRBD1	TGTGCCAGCAGTCTAATCAAGACAGGGCAAGTCGGATATGGCTACACCTTC	CASSLIKTGQVGYGYTF
few	TRBV9	TRBJ2-7	TRBD1	TGTGCCAGCAGCAGCTCGCCCGGGACAGGGTACGAGCAGTACTTC	CASSSSPGTGYEQYF
NA	TRBV5-6	TRBJ1-2	NA	TGTGCCAGCAGCTTAGGCCAGGGAGGCTATGGCTACACCTTC	CASSLGQGGYGYTF
NA	TRBV12-5	TRBJ2-6	TRBD1	TGTGCTAGTGGTTCAAATCCAGGGGGTGGGGCCAACGTCCTGACTTTC	CASGSNPGGGANVLTF
NA	TRBV5-1	TRBJ2-1	NA	TGCGCCAGCAGCTTGGGGGGCGTAACCCTTGGCGAGCAGTTCTTC	CASSLGGVTLGEQFF
NA	TRBV6-5	TRBJ2-5	TRBD2	TGTGCCAGCACCTTAGCGGGAGGGCAGCAAGAGACCCAGTACTTC	CASTLAGGQQETQYF
NA	TRBV5-5	TRBJ2-1	TRBD2	TGTGCCAGCAGCTCTAGCGGGAGTTCCTACAATGAGCAGTTCTTC	CASSSSGSSYNEQFF
NA	TRBV3-1/TRBV3-2	TRBJ2-7	NA	TGTGCCAGCAGCCAACTTGCCGGACTACGGGAGTACTTC	CASSQLAGLREYF
NA	TRBV19	TRBJ2-1	TRBD2	TGTGCCAGTAATCCGACTAGCGGAGGACAGGCTGAGCAGTTCTTC	CASNPTSGGQAEQFF
NA	TRBV2	TRBJ1-5	TRBD1	TGTGCCAGCAGCCAAGGGGGACAGGGAAATCAGCCCCAGCATTTT	CASSQGGQGNQPQHF
few	TRBV3-1/TRBV3-2	TRBJ1-3	NA	TGTGCCAGCAGCCCCTCCGTTAGCTCTGGAAACACCATATATTTT	CASSPSVSSGNTIYF
once	TRBV24-1	TRBJ1-1	NA	TGTGCCACCAGTGATTTACAGAACACTGAAGCTTTCTTT	CATSDLQNTEAFF
NA	TRBV11-3	TRBJ1-3	NA	TGTGCCAGCAGACGCAGGGCATACACCATATATTTT	CASRRRAYTIYF
NA	TRBV7-2	TRBJ1-1	NA	TGTGCCAGCAGCCTTTACATGAACACTGAAGCTTTCTTT	CASSLYMNTEAFF
NA	TRBV6-2/TRBV6-3	TRBJ2-7	TRBD1	TGTGCCAGCAGTAGGACAGGGGGCGAGCAGTACTTC	CASSRTGGEQYF
NA	TRBV7-3	TRBJ2-1	NA	TGTGCCAGCAGCCCGGCGGGTTTCAACAATGAGCAGTTCTTC	CASSPAGFNNEQFF
NA	TRBV5-1	TRBJ2-7	NA	TGCGCCAGCAGCTTGGGACTAATGACCTACGAGCAGTACTTC	CASSLGLMTYEQYF
few	TRBV6-6	TRBJ2-3	TRBD1	TGTGCCAGCAGTTACTGGACAGGGCCGGGCACAGATACGCAGTATTTT	CASSYWTGPGTDTQYF
NA	TRBV2	TRBJ2-2	NA	TGTGCCAGCAGTGAAGATTCCGGGACCGGGGAGCTGTTTTTT	CASSEDSGTGELFF
NA	TRBV2	TRBJ2-3	NA	TGTGCCAGCAGCAGGGCCTTCACAGATACGCAGTATTTT	CASSRAFTDTQYF
NA	TRBV14	TRBJ2-3	TRBD2	TGTGCCAGCAGCCAAGGGCGGGGGTATGGAACAGATACGCAGTATTTT	CASSQGRGYGTDTQYF
NA	TRBV20-1	TRBJ1-1	NA	TGCAGTGCTAGTAACCCAGGGGCGAACACTGAAGCTTTCTTT	CSASNPGANTEAFF